This T cell receptor beta chain is drawn from a study of blood T cell repertoires in COVID-19. Some clones are missing from TCRdb's copy, which holds only in-frame ones; the method was immunoSEQ multiplex PCR. This table holds about 270,000 clones, 85% to 90% found once. The TCR sequence derives from a woman between 18 and 29 years old who had recovered from COVID-19. Source material: PBMCs or T cells enriched from blood (not recorded which).

The CDR3, as DNA: TGTGCCAGCAGCGGCTCCGGGACGGGGGGAGGGGAGCAGTACTTC. It translates to CASSGSGTGGGEQYF. The V and J genes are TRBV9 and TRBJ2-7; 7 nucleotides match TRBD2. Trimming removed 3 bases from V and 7 bases from J; junction bases left unmatched: 13. The CDR3 covers 15 residues. The germline CDR1 and CDR2 sequences are SGDLS and YYNGEE.